This T cell receptor (beta chain) was recovered during a study of T cell repertoires in cytomegalovirus infection. Background on the study: Indicated by public TCR beta signatures were CMV infection and matching HLA type. Study observations and caveats: HLA-C-restricted, CMV-specific TCR beta clonotypes were dominant ex vivo.

In regard to this clonotype: What it binds is not known. One end of the junction does not line up with germline, which may come from a read error.

TCRdb ran MiXCR on the reads and lists one entry per CDR3 protein. The table includes some 600,000 distinct CDR3 sequences, less than 25% detected once. The sequence came from a human donor in good health (CMV status not recorded). Some clones in this sample may be carry-over from other donors' samples. Sequences were obtained from CD8+ T cells from PBMCs.

CDR3 loop: CVSSLVGGLADTQYF. For the CDR3, the DNA is TGTGTCAGCAGCTTAGTTGGGGGTTTGGCAGATACGCAGTATTTT. The rearrangement joins TRBV7-3 to TRBJ2-3; TRBD1 or TRBD2 may be the D gene (5 bases each). CDR3 length: 15 residues. Germline lookup yields CDR1 SGHTA and CDR2 FQGTGA.